The 26 T cell receptor beta chains presented below share a single source sample, sequenced in a study of cytomegalovirus exposure and HLA in healthy donors (dated by TCRdb to between 2016 and 2019). Library creation used the immunoSEQ multiplex PCR assay. TCRdb took this table from immuneACCESS and kept in-frame rearrangements with V and J called. Such tables lack part of the clones; where checked against another copy, unresolved V genes explain under half of the gap, and the rest is unexplained. Across this sample there are about 110,000 clones, with more than 75% seen only once. The top ten clonotypes cover 1.4% of the sample. Sequencing was done on a sample of PBMCs. The source is a woman in her twenties or thirties in good health and CMV-seropositive.

J is TRBJ2-2 and V is TRBV27, with 9 bases that match TRBD1. This CDR3 contains 16 residues. The germline CDR1 and CDR2 sequences are MNHEY and SMNVEV (reference sequence). V gave up 2 bases and J gave up 5 bases; unmatched junction bases: 6. The CDR3 DNA reads as TGTGCCAGCAGTTTACCAACAGGGGGCTCGACCGGGGAGCTGTTTTTT. Its translation: CASSLPTGGSTGELFF.

The rearrangement joins TRBV4-2 to TRBJ1-1; D gene uncertain. Germline CDR1 reads LGHNA; CDR2 reads YNFKEQ. The CDR3 totals 16 residues. Trimming removed 4 bases from V and 5 bases from J, with 20 bases in between. The CDR3 sequence: CASSPAEEGRLTEAFF. The DNA of the CDR3 is TGTGCCAGCAGCCCCGCTGAGGAGGGTAGGTTGACTGAAGCTTTCTTT.

The genes are TRBV4-1 and TRBJ2-3; maybe TRBD2 (6 bases). The CDR3 spans 16 residues. Germline lookup yields CDR1 MGHRA and CDR2 YSYEKL. Trimming removed 3 bases from V and 1 base from J, with 14 bases in between. The CDR3 is CASSHPGAGRTDTQYF. The CDR3 nucleotides are TGCGCCAGCAGCCACCCAGGAGCGGGCCGCACAGATACGCAGTATTTT.

The gene calls are TRBV5-6 and TRBJ2-1; D not certain. The CDR3 has 13 residues. Germline V lookup: CDR1 SGHDT, CDR2 YYEEEE. Trimming cost V 6 bases and J 5 bases, with 12 bases left between them. In DNA, the CDR3 is TGTGCCAGCAAAGATCTAGGTCACAATGAGCAGTTCTTC. Translation: CASKDLGHNEQFF.

The chain links TRBV7-2 to TRBJ1-5; D gene uncertain. V was trimmed by 1 base and J by 3 bases, leaving 10 bases between them. CDR3 length equals 15 residues. CDR1 SGHTA and CDR2 FQGNSA come from the germline V gene. CDR3 residues: CASSLGGVINQPQHF. The CDR3 bases are TGTGCCAGCAGCTTAGGGGGAGTGATCAATCAGCCCCAGCATTTT.

About this clone itself: Other nucleotide sequences from this sample produce the same CDR3. This chain uses TRBV2 with TRBJ1-1; TRBD1 is a possible D gene (5 bases). Germline V gene data show CDR1 as SNHLY and CDR2 as FYNNEI. This CDR3 has 13 amino acids. Trimming shortened V by 4 bases and J by 1 base, and 7 bases separated the two germline ends. The CDR3 DNA sequence: TGTGCCAGCAGTGGGAGGGGGAACACTGAAGCTTTCTTT. Translated: CASSGRGNTEAFF.

This rearrangement joins TRBV30 to TRBJ1-5; D is ambiguous. Trimming took 1 base from V and 7 from J, leaving 11 bases between them. Germline CDR1 is GTSNPN and CDR2 is SVGIG (reference sequence). This CDR3 comprises 13 residues. The CDR3 coding sequence is TGTGCCTGGAGTGACGGACTTGGCCAGCCCCAGCATTTT. Residues: CAWSDGLGQPQHF.

V usage is TRBV7-2 and J usage is TRBJ2-7; D uncertain. Germline CDR1 reads SGHTA; CDR2 reads FQGNSA. The V end lost 4 bases, the J end lost 2 bases, and 9 bases lay between the germline ends. This CDR3 comprises 13 residues. The CDR3 protein is CASSSNLPYEQYF. The DNA of the CDR3 is TGTGCCAGCAGCTCGAATCTACCCTACGAGCAGTACTTC.

The chain carries TRBV5-4 and TRBJ2-2, with 10 bases identical to TRBD1. V lost 3 bases and J lost 8; bases outside the gene matches: 10. The V gene's germline CDR1 is SGHNT and CDR2 YYREEE (reference sequence). The CDR3 runs 16 residues. As DNA, the CDR3 is TGTGCCAGCAGCTCACCGGGACAGGGGTTTGGTGGGGAGCTGTTTTTT. Amino acids: CASSSPGQGFGGELFF.

This chain joins TRBV4-2 and TRBJ2-2, with D possibly TRBD1 on 6 matching bases. The CDR3 is 14 amino acids. CDR1 is LGHNA, CDR2 YNFKEQ, per germline. Trimming left V 0 bases short and J 4 bases short, with 6 bases between. Written as DNA, the CDR3 is TGTGCCAGCAGCCAAGAACAGGGCACCGGGGAGCTGTTTTTT. Its translation: CASSQEQGTGELFF.

This clone was detected only a few times. V and J are TRBV6-6 and TRBJ2-7; 8 bases are a match to TRBD2. The CDR3 spans 13 residues. Trimming at V came to 7 bases and at J to 5 bases, leaving 7 bases not matched to a gene. The germline V gene encodes CDR1 MNHNY and CDR2 SVGAGI (reference sequence). This chain's CDR3 is CASTTSGYHEQYF. CDR3 nucleotides: TGTGCCAGCACCACTAGCGGATACCACGAGCAGTACTTC.

This clone was counted once. V and J are TRBV28 and TRBJ1-3; D gene uncertain. The CDR3 sequence is 16 residues long. The ends were cut back, 3 bases at V and 0 bases at J, with 12 bases in the middle. CDR1 MDHEN and CDR2 SYDVKM come from the germline V gene. CDR3: CASSLSGRFSGNTIYF. CDR3 in DNA: TGTGCCAGCAGTTTGAGCGGACGGTTCTCTGGAAACACCATATATTTT.

V is TRBV27 and J is TRBJ2-1; TRBD2 agrees at 11 bases. Looked up from germline, CDR1 is MNHEY and CDR2 is SMNVEV (reference sequence). V gave up 2 bases and J gave up 0 bases; unmatched junction bases: 3. The CDR3 has 17 amino acids. The CDR3 DNA sequence: TGTGCCAGCAGTTTACTAGCGGGAGGTCCCTCCTACAATGAGCAGTTCTTC. It specifies CASSLLAGGPSYNEQFF.

The rearrangement links TRBV30 to TRBJ2-2; the D gene is possibly TRBD2 (6 bases). This CDR3 is built from 13 residues. Germline V gene data show CDR1 as GTSNPN and CDR2 as SVGIG (reference sequence). V was cut by 0 bases and J by 6 bases, with 8 bases left in between. The CDR3 nucleotides read TGTGCCTGGAGTGTACTAGCATCCGGGGAGCTGTTTTTT. This codes for CAWSVLASGELFF.

The J gene is TRBJ2-2, the V gene TRBV18; D unresolved. The CDR3 contains 12 residues. The germline V and J ends were trimmed by 0 bases and 7 bases, with 3 bases remaining between them. The germline V gene encodes CDR1 KGHSH and CDR2 LQKENI. The CDR3 nucleotides are TGTGCCAGCTCACCACCCCGCGGGGAGCTGTTTTTT. Translating gives CASSPPRGELFF.

This chain uses TRBV6-1 with TRBJ2-1; 9 bases fit TRBD1. Germline V gene lookup returns CDR1 MNHNS and CDR2 SASEGT. The V gene end was trimmed by 3 bases and the J gene end by 6 bases; junction bases not matched to a gene: 6. The CDR3 length is 15 residues. The CDR3 loop is CASSDGTGMVNEQFF. For the CDR3, the DNA is TGTGCCAGCAGTGATGGGACAGGGATGGTCAATGAGCAGTTCTTC.

The CDR3 protein is CACLVGYGYTF. DNA of the CDR3: TGTGCCTGCCTAGTTGGTTATGGCTACACCTTC. The rearrangement uses TRBV30 and TRBJ1-2, with D unresolved. Per germline, CDR1 GTSNPN and CDR2 SVGIG (reference sequence). With 6 bases removed from V and 5 bases from J, the gap between germline ends came to 10 bases. The CDR3 is made up of 11 amino acids.

V is TRBV5-1 and J is TRBJ2-1; unclear D gene. V shed 1 base and J shed 0 bases, with 11 bases lying between them. Germline CDR1 is SGHRS and CDR2 is YFSETQ. CDR3 length: 16 amino acids. The CDR3 DNA reads TGCGCCAGCAGCTTGAGCCTTTCGAGCTCCTACAATGAGCAGTTCTTC. It translates to CASSLSLSSSYNEQFF. The full variable domain, in which reference TRBV5-1 and TRBJ2-1 provide the parts outside the CDR3, is KAGVTQTPRYLIKTRGQQVTLSCSPISGHRSVSWYQQTPGQGLQFLFEYFSETQRNKGNFPGRFSGRQFSNSRSEMNVSTLELGDSALYLCASSLSLSSSYNEQFFGPGTRLTVL.

The V and J genes are TRBV11-3 and TRBJ2-5; possible D gene TRBD2, 5 bases. The CDR3 consists of 13 residues. V lost 5 bases to trimming and J lost 5 bases, with 12 bases between them. The germline V gene encodes CDR1 SGHNT and CDR2 YENEEA. The CDR3 spells CASSLRRWETQYF. The CDR3 DNA reads as TGTGCCAGCAGCCTGAGGAGGTGGGAGACCCAGTACTTC. Full variable domain (outside the CDR3, taken from reference TRBV11-3 and TRBJ2-5): EAGVVQSPRYKIIEKKQPVAFWCNPISGHNTLYWYLQNLGQGPELLIRYENEEAVDDSQLPKDRFSAERLKGVDSTLKIQPAELGDSAVYLCASSLRRWETQYFGPGTRLLVL.

The chain recombines TRBV6-5 with TRBJ1-2; TRBD1 is a possible D gene (6 bases). CDR3 length: 12 residues. The V gene's germline CDR1 is MNHEY and CDR2 SVGAGI. V lost 6 bases and J lost 5, with 10 bases in between. The chain's CDR3 is CASSPQGYGYTF. In DNA form, the CDR3 reads TGTGCCAGCAGCCCCCAGGGGTATGGCTACACCTTC.

This chain links TRBV7-2 with TRBJ1-4; 10 nucleotides match TRBD1. The germline gives CDR1 SGHTA, CDR2 FQGNSA. Losses at the gene ends were 1 base for V and 7 bases for J; bases not matched to a gene: 0. The CDR3 runs 14 residues. DNA of the CDR3: TGTGCCAGCAGCTTAGGGACAGGGGGTGAAAAACTGTTTTTT. It is translated as CASSLGTGGEKLFF. The variable domain in full, with the rest retrieved from reference TRBV7-2 and TRBJ1-4, is GAGVSQSPSNKVTEKGKDVELRCDPISGHTALYWYRQSLGQGLEFLIYFQGNSAPDKSGLPSDRFSAERTGGSVSTLTIQRTQQEDSAVYLCASSLGTGGEKLFFGSGTQLSVL.

J is TRBJ2-7 and V is TRBV5-1, with 7 positions matching TRBD2. Trimming took 2 bases from V and 2 from J; bases not matched to a gene: 7. There are 15 residues in the CDR3. Germline V CDR1 and CDR2: SGHRS, YFSETQ. CDR3 in amino acids: CASSFASGNAYEQYF. The CDR3 region has the DNA TGCGCCAGCAGCTTCGCTAGCGGAAACGCCTACGAGCAGTACTTC.

The chain carries TRBV7-9 and TRBJ2-5; the D gene is possibly TRBD2 (6 bases). Germline V gene lookup returns CDR1 SEHNR and CDR2 FQNEAQ (reference sequence). The CDR3 is 14 residues long. V was clipped by 1 base and J by 4 bases, with 10 bases between them. The CDR3 sequence: CASSLVGGPETQYF. In DNA form, the CDR3 reads TGTGCCAGCAGCTTAGTCGGAGGGCCAGAGACCCAGTACTTC.

The rearrangement uses TRBV19 and TRBJ2-5, with TRBD2 as a possible D gene (6 bases). Trimming left V 5 bases short and J 5 bases short, with 18 bases between. The length of the CDR3 is 15 residues. Germline CDR1 and CDR2: LNHDA and SQIVND (reference sequence). The CDR3 reads CASSGTQGLIETQYF. In DNA form, the CDR3 reads TGTGCCAGTAGTGGGACTCAAGGGTTAATCGAGACCCAGTACTTC.

The rearrangement links TRBV5-1 to TRBJ2-4, with D unclear. With 0 bases removed from V and 1 base from J, the gap between germline ends came to 11 bases. Germline V gives CDR1 SGHRS, CDR2 YFSETQ. The CDR3 runs 16 residues. CDR3 protein: CASSLGPPWAKNIQYF. CDR3 nucleotides: TGCGCCAGCAGCTTGGGGCCTCCGTGGGCCAAAAACATTCAGTACTTC.

The V call is TRBV18, the J call TRBJ1-2, with D perhaps matching TRBD1 (6 bases). Trimming shortened V by 5 bases and J by 3 bases, and 10 bases separated the two germline ends. The CDR3 contains 13 residues. Germline lookup yields CDR1 KGHSH and CDR2 LQKENI. Here the CDR3 reads CASSGGSDYGYTF. The CDR3 nucleotides read TGTGCCAGCTCAGGGGGCTCGGACTATGGCTACACCTTC.